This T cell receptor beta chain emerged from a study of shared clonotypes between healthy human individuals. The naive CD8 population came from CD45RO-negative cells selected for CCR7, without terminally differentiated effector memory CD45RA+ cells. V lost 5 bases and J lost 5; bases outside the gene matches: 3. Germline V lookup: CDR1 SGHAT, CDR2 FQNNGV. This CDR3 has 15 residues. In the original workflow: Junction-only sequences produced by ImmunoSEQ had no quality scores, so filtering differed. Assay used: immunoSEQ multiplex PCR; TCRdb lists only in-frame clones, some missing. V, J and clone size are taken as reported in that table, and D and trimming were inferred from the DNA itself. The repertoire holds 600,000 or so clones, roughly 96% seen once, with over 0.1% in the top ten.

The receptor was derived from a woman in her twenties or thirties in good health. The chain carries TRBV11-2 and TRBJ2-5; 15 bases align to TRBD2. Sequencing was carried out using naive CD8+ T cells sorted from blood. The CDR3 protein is CASSPGLAGGETQYF. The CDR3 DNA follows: TGTGCCAGCAGCCCGGGACTAGCGGGAGGTGAGACCCAGTACTTC.